The rows below give T cell receptor beta chains drawn from one sample of a study of Ad26.COV2.S vaccination and SARS-CoV-2 variants. The table came from immunoSEQ multiplex PCR; TCRdb's copy has only in-frame clones and leaves some out. The sample consists of about 350,000 clones, roughly 90% of them appearing once. Sequences were derived from peripheral blood, sampled in a trial of Ad26.COV2.S vaccine versus placebo. The receptor set was obtained from a person aged 18-65 years who received the Ad26.COV2.S COVID-19 vaccine or a placebo. Both conserved end residues are trimmed from each CDR3.

J | V | CDR3
TRBJ2-7 | TRBV4-3 | ASSQGLAGGLHEQY
TRBJ2-7 | TRBV12-2 | ASRLGGGLLEQY
TRBJ1-1 | TRBV13 | ASSLGLQADTEAF
TRBJ1-2 | TRBV27 | ASTPTGGFLDYT
TRBJ1-1 | TRBV5-1 | ASSPTLGGTEAF
TRBJ2-1 | TRBV9 | ASSVVSGGAHNEQF
TRBJ2-3 | TRBV2 | ASSEASGITDTQY
TRBJ1-1 | TRBV5-8 | ASSLPAQTGTF
TRBJ2-6 | TRBV7-6 | ASSLSPGGPSGANVLT
TRBJ2-5 | TRBV20-1 | SAPFRETQY
TRBJ1-1 | TRBV9 | ASSPLKGPGNTEAF
TRBJ2-1 | TRBV7-3 | ASSLIPPPRTSGVNNEQF
TRBJ1-2 | TRBV24-1 | ATSDAGTTNYGYT
TRBJ2-3 | TRBV6-2/TRBV6-3 | ASSSQRGTRTDTQY
TRBJ2-7 | TRBV3-1/TRBV3-2 | ASAGISYEQY
TRBJ2-2 | TRBV5-4 | ASSLKDGRDGELF
TRBJ1-2 | TRBV28 | ASSESRAGYYGYT
TRBJ1-2 | TRBV14 | ASSQDFAVYGYT
TRBJ2-3 | TRBV5-1 | ASARTGTDTQY
TRBJ2-1 | TRBV27 | ASSLSRLAGGGGEGNEQF
TRBJ1-4 | TRBV30 | AWSTGGPALGKLF
TRBJ2-1 | TRBV4-2 | ASSHGLREGEQF
TRBJ2-5 | TRBV11-2 | ASSSGQKETQY
TRBJ2-3 | TRBV19 | ASSIGPEVDTQY
TRBJ2-6 | TRBV5-1 | ASSLVLSSGNSGANVLT
TRBJ2-7 | TRBV5-8 | ASSWGPAYEQY
TRBJ2-3 | TRBV27 | ASSLPGQGAADTQY
TRBJ1-1 | TRBV28 | ASSRTGTGVSGTEAF
TRBJ1-2 | TRBV29-1 | SGNTGKDGYT
TRBJ1-1 | TRBV7-2 | ASRAGGWTEAF
TRBJ2-7 | TRBV7-2 | ASSLAQIGPGEQY
TRBJ2-3 | TRBV6-4 | ASSASPRADTQY
TRBJ1-5 | TRBV28 | ASSLIKVGVYSNQPQH
TRBJ1-6 | TRBV27 | ASKSKGANSPLH
TRBJ2-6 | TRBV3-1/TRBV3-2 | ASSQDLDSGANVLT
TRBJ2-3 | TRBV7-2 | ASSLEASGGDTQY
TRBJ2-1 | TRBV7-3 | ASSSGTGGEQF
TRBJ2-3 | TRBV19 | ASRPAGVVADTQY
TRBJ1-5 | TRBV5-4 | ASSQTGTDQPQH
TRBJ1-1 | TRBV5-4 | ASSPGDRGKLEAF
TRBJ1-1 | TRBV4-1 | ASSQGQGLEAF
TRBJ2-7 | TRBV11-2 | ASSWGGREQY
TRBJ2-7 | TRBV7-8 | ASSPPSGRANEQY
TRBJ2-7 | TRBV5-6 | ASSGKALRTVSYEQY
TRBJ2-3 | TRBV5-1 | ASSWQPGPSTDTQY
TRBJ2-7 | TRBV4-2 | ASSQDYYLEAGGYEQY
TRBJ1-5 | TRBV5-1 | ASSLGGDNQPQH
TRBJ2-3 | TRBV2 | ASRGGSWSTDTQY
TRBJ1-4 | TRBV4-1 | ASSQEDSTENEKLF
TRBJ1-4 | TRBV6-5 | ASSHSDLRGEKLF
TRBJ2-1 | TRBV9 | ASSVVGEQF
TRBJ1-3 | TRBV27 | ASSADRRNTIY
TRBJ2-5 | TRBV9 | ASSPGDPPQY
TRBJ2-1 | TRBV5-4 | ASSTMGEQF
TRBJ2-2 | TRBV4-2 | ASSQDLGLNTGELF
TRBJ2-3 | TRBV19 | ASSGTGVVTDTQY